The present TCR beta chain was sequenced within a study of cytomegalovirus exposure and HLA in healthy donors. In the study overall: In terms of ancestry, the Caucasian-associated cluster contained about 80% of the approximately 400 genotyped donors. Findings of the study overall: The listing of 160 or so TCR beta chains classed them as cytomegalovirus-associated. Data from an earlier analysis indicated that most TCR beta V segments were productive either about 90% or about 30% of the time. Specific recognition of CMV antigens was confirmed in vitro for a few chains (all CMV-associated).

The germline gives CDR1 MNHEY, CDR2 SVGAGI. This CDR3 contains 14 residues. V lost 2 bases to trimming and J lost 3 bases; unmatched junction nucleotides: 1. Amplification used 60 Vbeta primers and 13 Jbeta primers. Method: immunoSEQ multiplex PCR; TCRdb's copy keeps in-frame clones and lacks some. The sample yields 140,000 to 150,000 clones, of which the top ten take up more than 0.8%. As regards this clone: Its antigen remains unidentified.

Material: PBMCs. This TCR was sampled from a male donor in good health and CMV-seronegative. The chain joins TRBV6-5 to TRBJ2-3, with 8 positions matching TRBD2. The CDR3 DNA reads as TGTGCCAGCAGTTACCGGGGGGGGACAGATACGCAGTATTTT. Encoded protein: CASSYRGGTDTQYF.